The 23 T cell receptor beta chains reported below all come from one sample, sequenced in a study of blood T cell repertoires in COVID-19. Sequencing used immunoSEQ multiplex PCR; TCRdb keeps in-frame clones, though not all of them. The sample yields about 200,000 clones, around nine tenths seen once. The specimen sequenced was peripheral blood. These receptor sequences come from a man aged 55 to 70 who had recovered from COVID-19.

This clone was seen just once. V gene TRBV3-1 (or the pseudogene TRBV3-2) combines with J gene TRBJ2-3, with a weak D call TRBD2 (6 bases). Germline V gene data show CDR1 as LGHDT and CDR2 as YNNKEL (reference sequence). This CDR3 has 13 amino acids. V was trimmed by 3 bases and J by 5 bases, leaving 9 bases between them. Here the CDR3 DNA reads TGTGCCAGCAGCCAGATCGGGGGAGATACGCAGTATTTT. It translates to CASSQIGGDTQYF.

The gene calls are TRBV5-1 and TRBJ2-1, with 10 bases that match TRBD2. V dropped 2 bases and J dropped 4; count of bases not matched to a gene: 6. The germline V gene encodes CDR1 SGHRS and CDR2 YFSETQ. This CDR3 is 16 amino acids long. The CDR3 spells CASSFGPSGGYNEQFF. In DNA, the CDR3 is TGCGCCAGCAGCTTCGGTCCTAGCGGGGGATACAATGAGCAGTTCTTC.

The gene calls are TRBV7-3 and TRBJ2-3; 7 positions match TRBD2. The CDR3 extends over 10 amino acids. The germline CDR1 and CDR2 sequences are SGHTA and FQGTGA. Unmatched junction bases numbered 2, after V lost 8 bases and J lost 9 bases. CDR3 nucleotide sequence: TGTGCCAGCGGGGGGGACACGCAGTATTTT. Its protein product is CASGGDTQYF.

The J gene is TRBJ2-1, the V gene TRBV7-8, with D possibly TRBD2 on 5 matching bases. The CDR3 sequence is 15 residues long. Germline CDR1 reads SGHVS; CDR2 reads FQNEAQ. V shed 2 bases and J shed 2 bases, with 10 bases lying between them. Here the CDR3 DNA reads TGTGCCAGCAGCTTAAGCGGTTTCCCCTACAATGAGCAGTTCTTC. It yields the protein CASSLSGFPYNEQFF.

The chain couples TRBV2 to TRBJ1-5; D is undetermined. V was trimmed by 7 bases and J by 4 bases, leaving 17 bases between them. This CDR3 has 15 residues. Germline V gene data show CDR1 as SNHLY and CDR2 as FYNNEI. The CDR3 coding sequence is TGTGCCAGCAATCGTGGAGCCCGAGGAAATCAGCCCCAGCATTTT. This codes for CASNRGARGNQPQHF.

This chain links TRBV15 with TRBJ2-7; 12 nucleotides match TRBD1. V dropped 3 bases and J dropped 6; count of bases not matched to a gene: 6. The CDR3 sequence is 15 residues long. CDR1 is LNHNV, CDR2 YYDKDF, per germline (reference sequence). The CDR3 nucleotides are TGTGCCACCAGCAGCTGGGGACAGGGGGCGGGCGAGCAGTACTTC. Protein: CATSSWGQGAGEQYF.

The chain is built from TRBV9 and TRBJ1-2, with 7 bases aligning to TRBD1. V gave up 4 bases and J gave up 5 bases; unmatched junction bases: 11. Looked up from germline, CDR1 is SGDLS and CDR2 is YYNGEE. The CDR3 sequence is 15 residues long. CDR3 protein: CASSITPGQQYGYTF. CDR3 nucleotides: TGTGCCAGCAGCATAACCCCGGGACAGCAATATGGCTACACCTTC.

The chain recombines TRBV19 with TRBJ1-4; 9 bases agree with TRBD1. The CDR3 is made up of 14 amino acids. V was pared by 8 bases and J by 3 bases, with 4 bases of the junction left unmatched. CDR1 is LNHDA and CDR2 is SQIVND in the germline V gene (reference sequence). The CDR3 DNA reads as TGTGCCAGTCAGACAGGGGGGCCTAATGAAAAACTGTTTTTT. Protein sequence: CASQTGGPNEKLFF.

This rearrangement joins TRBV4-3 to TRBJ1-6; D unclear. Trimming left V 0 bases short and J 8 bases short, with 11 bases between. This CDR3 spans 15 amino acids. Germline V gene sequence: CDR1 LGHNA, CDR2 YSLEER. The CDR3 sequence is CASSQDYGHDSPLHF. The DNA for the CDR3 is TGCGCCAGCAGCCAAGACTACGGTCATGATTCACCCCTCCACTTT.

The chain couples TRBV6-5 to TRBJ1-5; D remains unclear. V shed 8 bases and J shed 7 bases, with 18 bases lying between them. The CDR3 contains 14 residues. Germline CDR1 MNHEY, CDR2 SVGAGI. CDR3 nucleotide sequence: TGTGCCAGCCGGGAGAACCCACAGAGGCAGCCCCAGCATTTT. Protein: CASRENPQRQPQHF.

The CDR3 region has the DNA TGTGCCAGTAGTATCCCTGGCAGAACCTACGAGCAGTACTTC. Translating gives CASSIPGRTYEQYF. The chain couples TRBV19 to TRBJ2-7, with unresolved D. Germline CDR1 reads LNHDA; CDR2 reads SQIVND (reference sequence). V was cut by 3 bases and J by 2 bases, with 11 bases left in between. This CDR3 contains 14 residues.

CDR3 nucleotides: TGTGCCAGCAGCCAAGAAACGACAGGTCGGTCACCCCTCCACTTT. This codes for CASSQETTGRSPLHF. The V call is TRBV4-2, the J call TRBJ1-6, with D possibly TRBD1 on 6 matching bases. Germline CDR1 reads LGHNA; CDR2 reads YNFKEQ. The CDR3 loop spans 15 amino acids. Trimming stripped 0 bases from V and 10 bases from J, with 13 bases between.

V and J are TRBV30 and TRBJ2-7; 9 bases agree with TRBD1. Germline lookup yields CDR1 GTSNPN and CDR2 SVGIG (reference sequence). V trimming: 2 bases; J trimming: 7 bases; junction bases outside the gene matches: 6. There are 13 residues in the CDR3. In DNA, the CDR3 is TGTGCCTGGAGTCGTGGGACAGGGAGGGAGCAGTACTTC. This gives the protein CAWSRGTGREQYF.

The chain combines TRBV24-1 with TRBJ2-2; a weak D match, TRBD1 (5 bases). V lost 6 bases to trimming and J lost 0 bases, with 7 bases between them. The germline gives CDR1 KGHDR, CDR2 SFDVKD. The CDR3 sequence is 14 residues long. CDR3 DNA sequence: TGTGCCACCAGTTTAGGGGCGAACACCGGGGAGCTGTTTTTT. Protein product: CATSLGANTGELFF.

CDR3 sequence: CASSLGTGVFYEQYF. CDR3 DNA: TGTGCCAGCAGCTTAGGGACAGGGGTTTTCTACGAGCAGTACTTC. The genes are TRBV7-3 and TRBJ2-7, with 10 bases aligning to TRBD1. The CDR3 runs 15 residues. CDR1 is SGHTA and CDR2 is FQGTGA in the germline V gene. Trimming took 2 bases from V and 3 from J; bases not matched to a gene: 4.

The V call is TRBV10-1, the J call TRBJ2-2, with 11 bases aligning to TRBD1. There are 17 residues in the CDR3. With 5 bases clipped from V and 1 base from J, the junction kept 6 bases outside the gene matches. Germline V gene data show CDR1 as WNHNN and CDR2 as SYGVQD (reference sequence). The CDR3 spells CASSPGQGGRNTGELFF. For the CDR3, the DNA is TGCGCCAGCAGTCCGGGACAGGGGGGGCGGAACACCGGGGAGCTGTTTTTT.

This chain uses TRBV30 with TRBJ1-1; 7 bases are a match to TRBD1. The CDR3 covers 15 residues. With V trimmed by 2 bases and J by 4 bases, 10 bases remained unmatched. CDR1 GTSNPN and CDR2 SVGIG come from the germline V gene (reference sequence). CDR3 sequence: CAWSPHPTGLTEAFF. In DNA, the CDR3 is TGTGCCTGGAGTCCCCATCCGACAGGGCTCACTGAAGCTTTCTTT.

The chain links TRBV9 to TRBJ1-1, with D perhaps matching TRBD1 (5 bases). The V gene lost 7 bases and the J gene lost 10 bases, with 14 bases spanning the gap. The CDR3 spans 11 residues. Germline V gene data show CDR1 as SGDLS and CDR2 as YYNGEE. CDR3 coding DNA: TGTGCCAGCGGAGGGGTTTTGGGAGCTTTCTTT. Translating gives CASGGVLGAFF.

The genes are TRBV5-1 and TRBJ1-1, with D perhaps TRBD1 (6 bases). This CDR3 has 15 residues. Germline V gene sequence: CDR1 SGHRS, CDR2 YFSETQ. Deletions cut 2 bases from V and 7 bases from J, with 18 bases between. The CDR3 is CASSLRQGTNGEAFF. The CDR3 coding sequence is TGCGCCAGCAGCTTACGGCAGGGGACCAACGGTGAAGCTTTCTTT.

V is TRBV9 and J is TRBJ2-1, with D possibly being TRBD1 (5 bases). The CDR3 length is 15 residues. Germline loops: CDR1 SGDLS, CDR2 YYNGEE. Trimming pared 3 bases from V and 0 bases from J, leaving 10 bases between. DNA of the CDR3: TGTGCCAGCAGCGAGACAGCGAGCTCCTACAATGAGCAGTTCTTC. Protein: CASSETASSYNEQFF.

This clone was recorded only once. The V and J genes are TRBV6-5 and TRBJ2-1; 10 bases line up with TRBD2. The V segment lost 4 bases and the J segment 1 base; nucleotides outside the gene matches: 4. Germline V gene data show CDR1 as MNHEY and CDR2 as SVGAGI. This CDR3 has 16 residues. This CDR3 is CASSWTSGTSYNEQFF. In DNA, the CDR3 is TGTGCCAGCAGTTGGACTAGCGGAACATCCTACAATGAGCAGTTCTTC.

This chain connects TRBV5-4 to TRBJ1-6; the D is unclear. The CDR3 totals 14 residues. V was cut by 2 bases and J by 6 bases, with 9 bases left in between. Germline lookup yields CDR1 SGHNT and CDR2 YYREEE (reference sequence). The CDR3, as DNA: TGTGCCAGCAGCTTTTCTCCAGTTAATTCACCCCTCCACTTT. Its protein is CASSFSPVNSPLHF.

The chain recombines TRBV3-1 (or the pseudogene TRBV3-2) with TRBJ2-6; TRBD1 might be the D (6 bases). The CDR3 spans 17 residues. V was clipped by 3 bases and J by 0 bases, with 12 bases between them. The germline V gene encodes CDR1 LGHDT and CDR2 YNNKEL (reference sequence). As DNA, the CDR3 is TGTGCCAGCAGCCACACTCCACAGGGCTCTGGGGCCAACGTCCTGACTTTC. It is translated as CASSHTPQGSGANVLTF.